This TCR beta chain was documented in a study of Graves' ophthalmopathy and Graves' hyperthyroidism. Between the trimmed V and J ends, which lost 0 bases and 1 base, there was a span of 17 bases. The germline CDR1 and CDR2 sequences are SGHRS and YFSETQ. CDR3 length: 18 residues. General study points: The blood repertoire also included most expanded thyroid clonotypes above 0.001 frequency. Cross-validated, the 13-signature model showed 87.88%/81.08% sensitivity/specificity, and 80%/75% in the test set.

Hyperthyroidism patients, aged 18 to 65, were newly diagnosed, under 2 months' duration. It was on clinical symptoms, serum thyroxine, TRAb, thyroid ultrasound and orbital computed tomography that diagnosis relied. Amplified material comprised TCR beta CDR3 regions derived from RNA transcripts. Amplification began with first-round RT-PCR using HTBI primers, then second-round multiplex PCR was performed. TCRdb re-called the multiplex PCR reads through MiXCR, storing one row per CDR3 protein. Counted here are about 1.2 million distinct CDR3 sequences, about 38% occurring once; the ten biggest clones make up around 10%. This clonotype was counted ten times or more. The antigen is not known.

This receptor was identified in an adult man with Graves' hyperthyroidism. Input material: peripheral blood or thyroid tissue (not recorded which). The chain joins TRBV5-1 to TRBJ1-3; D remains ambiguous. For the CDR3, the DNA is TGCGCCAGCAGCTTGGGAGGTCCAACGGTTGGGTCTGGAAACACCATATATTTT. This translates into CASSLGGPTVGSGNTIYF.